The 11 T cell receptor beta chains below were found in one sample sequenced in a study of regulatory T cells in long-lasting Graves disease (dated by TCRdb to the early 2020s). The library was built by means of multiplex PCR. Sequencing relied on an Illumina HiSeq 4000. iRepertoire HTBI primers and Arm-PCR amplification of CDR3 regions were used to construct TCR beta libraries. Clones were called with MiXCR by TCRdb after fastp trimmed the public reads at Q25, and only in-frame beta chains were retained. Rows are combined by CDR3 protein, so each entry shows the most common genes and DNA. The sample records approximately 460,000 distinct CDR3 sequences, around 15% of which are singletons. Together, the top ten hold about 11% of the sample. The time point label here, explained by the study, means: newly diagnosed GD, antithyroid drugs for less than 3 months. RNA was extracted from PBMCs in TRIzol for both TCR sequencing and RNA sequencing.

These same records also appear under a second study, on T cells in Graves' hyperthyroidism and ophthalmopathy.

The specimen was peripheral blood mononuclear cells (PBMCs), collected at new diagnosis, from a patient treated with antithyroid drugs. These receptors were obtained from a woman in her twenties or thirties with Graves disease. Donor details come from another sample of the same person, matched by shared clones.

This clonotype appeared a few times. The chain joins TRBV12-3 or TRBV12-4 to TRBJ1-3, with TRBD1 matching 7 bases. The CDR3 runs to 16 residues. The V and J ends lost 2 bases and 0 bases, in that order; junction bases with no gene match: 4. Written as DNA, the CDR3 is TGTGCCAGCAGTTTATTAGGGGGCCACTCTGGAAACACCATATATTTT. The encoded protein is CASSLLGGHSGNTIYF.

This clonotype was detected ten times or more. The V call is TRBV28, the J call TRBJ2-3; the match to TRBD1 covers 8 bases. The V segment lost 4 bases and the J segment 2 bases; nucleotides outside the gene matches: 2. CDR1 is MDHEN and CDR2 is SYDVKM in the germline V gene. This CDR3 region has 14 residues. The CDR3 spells CASSYRGYTDTQYF. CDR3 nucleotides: TGTGCCAGCAGTTACAGGGGGTACACAGATACGCAGTATTTT.

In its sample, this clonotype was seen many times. The CDR3 sequence is CASSGFDTDTQYF. CDR3 coding DNA: TGTGCCAGCAGTGGCTTTGACACAGATACGCAGTATTTT. The chain uses TRBV6-2 or TRBV6-3 and TRBJ2-3; no firm D call. Trimming took 5 bases from V and 2 from J, leaving 8 bases between them. This CDR3 has 13 amino acids. CDR1 MNHEY and CDR2 SVGEGT come from the germline V gene.

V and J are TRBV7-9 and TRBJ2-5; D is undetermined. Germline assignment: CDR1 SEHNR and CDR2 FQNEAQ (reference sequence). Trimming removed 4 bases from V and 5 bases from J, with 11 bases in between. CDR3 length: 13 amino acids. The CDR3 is CASSSAVLETQYF. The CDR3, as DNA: TGTGCCAGCAGCTCAGCAGTCCTCGAGACCCAGTACTTC.

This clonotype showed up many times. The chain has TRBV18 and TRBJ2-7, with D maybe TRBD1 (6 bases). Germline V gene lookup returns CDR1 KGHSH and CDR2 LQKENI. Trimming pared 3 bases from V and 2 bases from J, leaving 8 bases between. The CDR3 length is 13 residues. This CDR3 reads CASSPGQTYEQYF. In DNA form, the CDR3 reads TGTGCCAGCTCACCCGGACAGACCTACGAGCAGTACTTC.

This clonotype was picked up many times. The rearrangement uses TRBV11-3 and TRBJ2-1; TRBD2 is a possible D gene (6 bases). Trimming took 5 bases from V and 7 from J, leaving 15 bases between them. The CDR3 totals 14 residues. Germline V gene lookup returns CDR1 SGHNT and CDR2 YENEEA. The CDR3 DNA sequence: TGTGCCAGCAGCCCTTCGGGACTCCTAAATGAGCAGTTCTTC. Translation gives CASSPSGLLNEQFF.

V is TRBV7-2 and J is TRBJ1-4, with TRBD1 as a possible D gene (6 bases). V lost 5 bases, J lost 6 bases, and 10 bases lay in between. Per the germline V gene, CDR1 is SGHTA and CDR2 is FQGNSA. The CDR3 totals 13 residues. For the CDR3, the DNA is TGTGCCAGCAGCGACAGGAAGGATGAAAAACTGTTTTTT. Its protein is CASSDRKDEKLFF.

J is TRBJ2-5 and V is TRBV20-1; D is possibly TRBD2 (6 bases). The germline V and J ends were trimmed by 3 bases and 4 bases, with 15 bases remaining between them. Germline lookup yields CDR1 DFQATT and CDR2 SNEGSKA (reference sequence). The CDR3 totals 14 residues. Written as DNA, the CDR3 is TGCAGTGCTAGCACCCGGAGGGCGTTAGAGACCCAGTACTTC. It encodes CSASTRRALETQYF.

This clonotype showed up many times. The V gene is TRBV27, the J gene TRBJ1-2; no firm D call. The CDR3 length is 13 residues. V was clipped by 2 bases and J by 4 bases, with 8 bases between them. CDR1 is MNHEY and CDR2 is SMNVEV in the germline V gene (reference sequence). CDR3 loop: CASSLKVGYGYTF. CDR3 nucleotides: TGTGCCAGCAGTTTAAAGGTCGGCTATGGCTACACCTTC.

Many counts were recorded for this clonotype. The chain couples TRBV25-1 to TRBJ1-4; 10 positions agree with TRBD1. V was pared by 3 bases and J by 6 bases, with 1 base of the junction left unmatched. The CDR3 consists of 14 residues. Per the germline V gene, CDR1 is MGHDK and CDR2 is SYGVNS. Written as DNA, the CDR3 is TGTGCCAGCAGTGAGACAGGGGGCTATGAAAAACTGTTTTTT. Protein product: CASSETGGYEKLFF.

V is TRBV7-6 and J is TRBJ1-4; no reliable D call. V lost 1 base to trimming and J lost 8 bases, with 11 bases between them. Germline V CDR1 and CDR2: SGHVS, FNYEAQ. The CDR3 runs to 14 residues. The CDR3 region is CASSLEPYAEKLFF. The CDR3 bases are TGTGCCAGCAGCTTAGAGCCTTATGCAGAAAAACTGTTTTTT.